This is a list of T cell receptor beta chains from one sample in a study of blood T cell repertoires in COVID-19. The table came from immunoSEQ multiplex PCR; TCRdb's copy has only in-frame clones and leaves some out. In the table there are 300,000 or so clones, about 90% of which are singletons. Material for sequencing was PBMCs or T cells enriched from blood (not recorded which). The receptor source for this set is a woman in her twenties or thirties who had recovered from COVID-19. Both conserved end residues are part of each CDR3. D genes are given only for firm matches. Clone size is stated in some rows and not others, as once, few, many or a class when expanded.

v_gene	j_gene	d_gene	abundance	CDR3nt	CDR3aa
TRBV5-4	TRBJ2-7	NA	NA	TGTGCCAGCAGCTCGGGAGGGGGCACCTACGAGCAGTACTTC	CASSSGGGTYEQYF
TRBV19	TRBJ1-4	TRBD1	NA	TGTGCCAGTAGTATCCCAGGGGGCTCGACTAATGAAAAACTGTTTTTT	CASSIPGGSTNEKLFF
TRBV19	TRBJ1-5	NA	few	TGTGCCAGTACCCCGAGTCGGGGTGTTGGCAATCAGCCCCAGCATTTT	CASTPSRGVGNQPQHF
TRBV7-3	TRBJ1-1	NA	NA	TGTGCCAGCAGCTCGACAGTGAACACTGAAGCTTTCTTT	CASSSTVNTEAFF
TRBV6-6	TRBJ1-2	TRBD1	NA	TGTGCCAGCAGTGCTGGGACAGCTTCTAACTATGGCTACACCTTC	CASSAGTASNYGYTF
TRBV3-1/TRBV3-2	TRBJ2-7	NA	NA	TGTGCCAGCAGCAGGGGGGGCTACGAGCAGTACTTC	CASSRGGYEQYF
TRBV7-9	TRBJ1-3	NA	NA	TGTGCCAGCAGCTCCTTGGGGAGGCATGGAAACACCATATATTTT	CASSSLGRHGNTIYF
TRBV11-2	TRBJ1-5	NA	NA	TGTGCCAGCAGCTTAGGGACAGAGGGTAGCAATCAGCCCCAGCATTTT	CASSLGTEGSNQPQHF
TRBV9	TRBJ1-2	NA	NA	TGTGCCAGCAGCCCCGCGGCGAGGGTTCATGGCTACACCTTC	CASSPAARVHGYTF
TRBV2	TRBJ2-7	NA	NA	TGTGCCAGCAGCGGGGGACCTGAGAACTCCTACGAGCAGTACTTC	CASSGGPENSYEQYF
TRBV6-5	TRBJ1-3	TRBD1	NA	TGTGCCAGCACCATGACAGGGGGCTTTGGAAACACCATATATTTT	CASTMTGGFGNTIYF
TRBV19	TRBJ2-7	TRBD1	NA	TGTGCCAGTAGTACCCGAGGGACAGGGGACGAGCAGTACTTC	CASSTRGTGDEQYF
TRBV2	TRBJ2-1	TRBD1	NA	TGTGCCAGCACCACAGGGAACAGGGGGGACAATGAGCAGTTCTTC	CASTTGNRGDNEQFF
TRBV2	TRBJ2-3	TRBD2	NA	TGTGCCAGCAGGCCGAGCGGGGGTGGTGATACGCAGTATTTT	CASRPSGGGDTQYF
TRBV20-1	TRBJ1-2	NA	NA	TGCAGTGCTAGAGTTCGGGGGACCTACACCTTC	CSARVRGTYTF
TRBV27	TRBJ1-2	NA	NA	TGTGCCAGCAGTATACGCGTGGGAGCCTATGGCTACACCTTC	CASSIRVGAYGYTF